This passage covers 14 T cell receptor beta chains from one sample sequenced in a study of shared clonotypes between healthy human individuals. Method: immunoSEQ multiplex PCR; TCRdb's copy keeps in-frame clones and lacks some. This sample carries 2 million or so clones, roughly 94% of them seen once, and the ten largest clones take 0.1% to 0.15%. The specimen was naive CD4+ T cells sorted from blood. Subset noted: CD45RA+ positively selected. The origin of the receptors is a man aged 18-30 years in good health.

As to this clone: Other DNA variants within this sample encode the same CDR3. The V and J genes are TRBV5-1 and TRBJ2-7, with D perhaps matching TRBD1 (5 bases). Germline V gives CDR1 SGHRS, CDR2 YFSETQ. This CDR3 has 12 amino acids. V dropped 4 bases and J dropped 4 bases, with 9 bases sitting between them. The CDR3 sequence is CASSTDSYEQYF. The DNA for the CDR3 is TGCGCCAGCAGCACAGACAGTTACGAGCAGTACTTC. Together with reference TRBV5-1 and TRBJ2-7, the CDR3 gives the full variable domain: KAGVTQTPRYLIKTRGQQVTLSCSPISGHRSVSWYQQTPGQGLQFLFEYFSETQRNKGNFPGRFSGRQFSNSRSEMNVSTLELGDSALYLCASSTDSYEQYFGPGTRLTVT.

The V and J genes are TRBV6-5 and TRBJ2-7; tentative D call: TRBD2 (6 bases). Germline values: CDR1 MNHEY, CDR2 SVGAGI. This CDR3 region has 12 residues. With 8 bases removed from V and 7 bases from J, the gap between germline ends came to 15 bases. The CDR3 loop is CASSRTAGEQYF. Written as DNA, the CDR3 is TGTGCCAGCTCTCGGACGGCGGGGGAGCAGTACTTC.

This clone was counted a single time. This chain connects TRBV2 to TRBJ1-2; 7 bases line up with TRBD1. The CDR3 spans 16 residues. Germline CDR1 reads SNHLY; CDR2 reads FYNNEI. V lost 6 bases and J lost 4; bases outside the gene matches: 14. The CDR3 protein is CASRRQGTWSSYGYTF. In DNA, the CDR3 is TGTGCCAGCAGAAGACAGGGAACGTGGTCCAGCTATGGCTACACCTTC.

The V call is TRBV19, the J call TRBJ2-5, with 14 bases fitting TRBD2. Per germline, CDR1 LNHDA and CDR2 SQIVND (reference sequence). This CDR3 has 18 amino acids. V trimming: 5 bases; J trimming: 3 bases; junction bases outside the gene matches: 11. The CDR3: CASSPTGTSGRREETQYF. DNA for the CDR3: TGTGCCAGTAGTCCCACCGGGACTAGCGGGAGAAGGGAAGAGACCCAGTACTTC.

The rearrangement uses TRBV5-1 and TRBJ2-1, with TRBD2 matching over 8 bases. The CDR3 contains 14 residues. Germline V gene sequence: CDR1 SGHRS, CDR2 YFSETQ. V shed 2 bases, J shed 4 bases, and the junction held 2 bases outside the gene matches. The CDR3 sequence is CASSFGLAYNEQFF. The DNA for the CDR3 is TGCGCCAGCAGCTTCGGACTAGCATACAATGAGCAGTTCTTC.

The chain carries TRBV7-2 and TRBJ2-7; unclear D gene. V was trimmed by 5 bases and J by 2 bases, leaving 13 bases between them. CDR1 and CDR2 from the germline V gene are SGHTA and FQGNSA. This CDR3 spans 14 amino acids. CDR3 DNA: TGTGCCAGCAGCCTCCGAATGGGGACCTACGAGCAGTACTTC. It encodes CASSLRMGTYEQYF. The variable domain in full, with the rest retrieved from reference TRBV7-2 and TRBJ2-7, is GAGVSQSPSNKVTEKGKDVELRCDPISGHTALYWYRQSLGQGLEFLIYFQGNSAPDKSGLPSDRFSAERTGGSVSTLTIQRTQQEDSAVYLCASSLRMGTYEQYFGPGTRLTVT.

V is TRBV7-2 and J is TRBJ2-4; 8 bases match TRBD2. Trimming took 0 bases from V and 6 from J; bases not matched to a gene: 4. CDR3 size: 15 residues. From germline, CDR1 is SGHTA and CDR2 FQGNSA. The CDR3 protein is CASSLAGLAGNIQYF. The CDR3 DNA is TGTGCCAGCAGCTTAGCCGGCCTAGCGGGAAACATTCAGTACTTC.

This CDR3 is CASSELRTAREQYF. The DNA of the CDR3 is TGCGCCAGCAGTGAGTTGCGGACAGCACGCGAGCAGTACTTC. The chain employs TRBV10-2 and TRBJ2-7; D possibly corresponds to TRBD1 (6 bases). Germline CDR1 reads WSHSY; CDR2 reads SAAADI. This CDR3 is built from 14 residues. V lost 1 base and J lost 6, with 13 bases in between.

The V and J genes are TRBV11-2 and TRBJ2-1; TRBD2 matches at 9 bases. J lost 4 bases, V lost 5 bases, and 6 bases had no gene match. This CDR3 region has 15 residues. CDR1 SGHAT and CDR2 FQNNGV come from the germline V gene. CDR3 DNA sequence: TGTGCCAGCAGCAAAAGCGGGAGGTCTTACAATGAGCAGTTCTTC. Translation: CASSKSGRSYNEQFF.

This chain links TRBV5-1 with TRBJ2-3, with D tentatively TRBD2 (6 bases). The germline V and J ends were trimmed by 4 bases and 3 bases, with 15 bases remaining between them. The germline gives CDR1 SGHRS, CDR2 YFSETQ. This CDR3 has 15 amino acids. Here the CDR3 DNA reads TGCGCCAGCAGCGGGCGCGGGGATACTACAGATACGCAGTATTTT. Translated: CASSGRGDTTDTQYF.

The CDR3 DNA reads TGTGCCAGCAGCTTGACCCGTTGGGACAGACTCACAGATACGCAGTATTTT. This encodes CASSLTRWDRLTDTQYF. The chain recombines TRBV5-4 with TRBJ2-3, with 7 bases matching TRBD1. From germline, CDR1 is SGHNT and CDR2 YYREEE (reference sequence). This CDR3 spans 17 amino acids. Trimming at V came to 1 base and at J to 2 bases, leaving 10 bases not matched to a gene.

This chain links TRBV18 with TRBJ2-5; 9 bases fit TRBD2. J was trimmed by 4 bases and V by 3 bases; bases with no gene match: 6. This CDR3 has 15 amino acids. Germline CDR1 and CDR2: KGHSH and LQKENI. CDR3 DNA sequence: TGTGCCAGCTCACCTATAGCGGGAGCGGTAGAGACCCAGTACTTC. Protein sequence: CASSPIAGAVETQYF. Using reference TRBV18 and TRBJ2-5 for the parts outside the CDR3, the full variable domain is NAGVMQNPRHLVRRRGQEARLRCSPMKGHSHVYWYRQLPEEGLKFMVYLQKENIIDESGMPKERFSAEFPKEGPSILRIQQVVRGDSAAYFCASSPIAGAVETQYFGPGTRLLVL.

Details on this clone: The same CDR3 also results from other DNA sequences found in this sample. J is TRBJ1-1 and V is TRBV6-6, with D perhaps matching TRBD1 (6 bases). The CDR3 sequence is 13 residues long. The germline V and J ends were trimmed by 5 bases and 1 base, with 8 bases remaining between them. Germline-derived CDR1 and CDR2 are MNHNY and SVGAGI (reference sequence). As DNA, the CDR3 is TGTGCCAGCAGTCGACAGGAGAACACTGAAGCTTTCTTT. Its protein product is CASSRQENTEAFF.

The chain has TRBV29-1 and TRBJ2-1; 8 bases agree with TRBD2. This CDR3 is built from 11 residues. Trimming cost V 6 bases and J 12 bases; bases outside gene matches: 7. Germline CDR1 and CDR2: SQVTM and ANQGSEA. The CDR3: CSVGLAGGQFF. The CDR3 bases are TGCAGCGTGGGGCTTGCGGGAGGGCAGTTCTTC.